This entry is about one T cell receptor beta chain. HIV-negative, healthy adults without recent acute infections or vaccinations were the donors. An assay was performed, and its level was deep. Unsorted PBMC contributed roughly 300 ng DNA, 25,000 to 35,000 T cell genomes, to each replicate PCR. Spread over ten immunoSEQ deep assay plates, unsorted PBMC DNA underwent sequencing. Data came from immunoSEQ multiplex PCR; TCRdb stores just in-frame clones and leaves some out. Here the sample spans some 450,000 clones, roughly three quarters being singletons. With 0 bases removed from V and 0 bases from J, the gap between germline ends came to 6 bases. Germline values: CDR1 MDHEN, CDR2 SYDVKM. The CDR3 has 15 amino acids. This entry belongs to a study of shared clonotypes between healthy human individuals.

V gene TRBV28 combines with J gene TRBJ2-1; D uncertain. This receptor was taken from a woman aged 40-49 years in good health. Some clones in this sample may be carry-over from other donors' samples. Sequencing was performed on PBMCs. The chain's CDR3 is CASSLWVGSYNEQFF. CDR3 sequence (DNA): TGTGCCAGCAGTTTATGGGTTGGCTCCTACAATGAGCAGTTCTTC.